This T cell receptor beta chain was found in a study of blood T cells in healthy people across ages. Germline V gene sequence: CDR1 MNHEY, CDR2 SVGAGI. The CDR3 extends over 13 amino acids. Trimming took 0 bases from V and 3 from J, leaving 6 bases between them. Sample donors were healthy Caucasian individuals that came from Russia, aged roughly 6 to 100. Each donor's blood draw was roughly 10 milliliters of peripheral blood. Using a J-beta primer mix together with a sample-barcoded 5' primer, a second PCR was run for 7 to 11 cycles. One entry per CDR3 protein results from TCRdb running MiXCR on the 5' RACE reads. This sample has more than 550,000 distinct CDR3 sequences, with approximately 22% found just once. This clonotype was seen a few times. Its antigen is currently unknown. Overall study results and limits: Diversity was estimated from one million T cells, and these estimates were considered underestimates.

The genes are TRBV6-5 and TRBJ2-7; D ambiguous. This TCR derives from a man between 65 and 79 years old in good health. The sequenced material came from blood. CDR3 protein: CASSYSMGYEQYF. CDR3 sequence (DNA): TGTGCCAGCAGTTACTCGATGGGCTACGAGCAGTACTTC.